This T cell receptor beta chain came from a study of blood T cell repertoires in COVID-19. In the study overall: The origin of the acute and convalescent COVID-19 samples was the United States, Italy and Spain. Sources were T cells, B-cell-depleted T cells, or PBMCs; the material itself was cDNA or gDNA.

This clone was detected once. The V and J ends lost 6 bases and 2 bases respectively, with 10 bases between them. The CDR3 is 13 amino acids. CDR1 is WNHNN, CDR2 SYGVQD, per germline (reference sequence). Data came from immunoSEQ multiplex PCR; TCRdb stores just in-frame clones and leaves some out. The table includes fewer than 500,000 clones, more than 65% detected once. The rearrangement joins TRBV10-1 to TRBJ1-2; D gene uncertain. The source of this sequence is a human donor with acute or convalescent COVID-19. The donor label of this sample is uncertain. Material: peripheral blood. CDR3 residues: CASRSYRNYGYTF. DNA for the CDR3: TGCGCCAGCAGATCCTATCGCAACTATGGCTACACCTTC.